Presented here are 14 T cell receptor beta chains from one specimen sequenced in a study of Ad26.COV2.S vaccination and SARS-CoV-2 variants. TCRdb's table, derived via immunoSEQ multiplex PCR, lists solely in-frame clones and lacks some. The sample has approximately 420,000 clones; more than 75% are singletons. The treatment is: 15 to 20 received Ad26.COV2.S at low or high dose, single or two shots; about 5 received placebo; per-sample allocation not given. Samples analyzed were those drawn on day 63 after the first vaccine or placebo injection. The material sequenced was peripheral blood, taken in a trial of Ad26.COV2.S vaccine versus placebo. The receptors were sampled from a person aged 18 to 65 who received the Ad26.COV2.S COVID-19 vaccine or a placebo.

V usage is TRBV5-1 and J usage is TRBJ1-4; 7 positions match TRBD1. Germline V gives CDR1 SGHRS, CDR2 YFSETQ. The CDR3 covers 17 residues. The ends lost 4 bases at V and 0 bases at J; junction bases unmatched: 9. Here the CDR3 DNA reads TGCGCCAGCAGCCTTGGGCTTGGGACAGCAACTAATGAAAAACTGTTTTTT. This gives the protein CASSLGLGTATNEKLFF.

The rearrangement links TRBV18 to TRBJ2-3; D is perhaps TRBD1 (6 bases). The CDR3 consists of 15 residues. Trimming removed 6 bases at V and 1 base at J, with 14 bases between. CDR1 is KGHSH and CDR2 is LQKENI in the germline V gene. CDR3 coding DNA: TGTGCCAGCTCTACGTTGGACAGCGGCACAGATACGCAGTATTTT. This translates into CASSTLDSGTDTQYF.

V and J are TRBV10-1 and TRBJ2-3; 14 bases fit TRBD2. The V segment lost 7 bases and the J segment 6 bases; nucleotides outside the gene matches: 3. Germline CDR1 is WNHNN and CDR2 is SYGVQD (reference sequence). This CDR3 has 14 amino acids. The CDR3 DNA follows: TGCGCCAGCAAGACTAGCGGGGGGGACGATACGCAGTATTTT. Translated: CASKTSGGDDTQYF.

The chain has TRBV19 and TRBJ2-3, with 8 nucleotides matching TRBD2. Germline CDR1 and CDR2: LNHDA and SQIVND (reference sequence). The junction had 4 bases not matched to a gene; V was cut back by 7 bases and J by 1 base. The CDR3 totals 14 residues. The CDR3 loop reads CASISGAGTDTQYF. In nucleotides, the CDR3 is TGTGCCAGTATTAGCGGGGCCGGCACAGATACGCAGTATTTT.

This chain uses TRBV7-2 with TRBJ1-1, with no clear D. This CDR3 is 15 amino acids long. Trimming removed 3 bases from V and 4 bases from J, with 15 bases in between. CDR1 is SGHTA, CDR2 FQGNSA, per germline. The CDR3 protein is CASSLSMGSGTEAFF. The CDR3 DNA sequence: TGTGCCAGCAGCTTGTCCATGGGCTCGGGCACTGAAGCTTTCTTT.

The chain combines TRBV6-1 with TRBJ1-5, with 8 bases matching TRBD1. The germline CDR1 and CDR2 sequences are MNHNS and SASEGT. CDR3 length: 15 residues. The trim removed 7 bases at V and 4 bases at J, leaving 9 bases unmatched. CDR3 nucleotides: TGTGCCAGCACTCTACACCGACAGGGGAATCAGCCCCAGCATTTT. Its protein is CASTLHRQGNQPQHF.

The genes are TRBV15 and TRBJ2-1; either TRBD1 or TRBD2 may fit D (6 bases each). Germline V gene sequence: CDR1 LNHNV, CDR2 YYDKDF (reference sequence). V was cut by 3 bases and J by 6 bases, with 21 bases left in between. The CDR3 is 17 residues long. CDR3 sequence reads: CATSSLVWGAPSNEQFF. Here the CDR3 DNA reads TGTGCCACCAGCAGCCTAGTGTGGGGGGCACCTTCCAATGAGCAGTTCTTC.

V is TRBV6-6 and J is TRBJ2-3; perhaps TRBD2 as D (5 bases). Germline CDR1 reads MNHNY; CDR2 reads SVGAGI (reference sequence). This CDR3 contains 15 residues. The ends were cut back, 4 bases at V and 0 bases at J, with 11 bases in the middle. This CDR3 reads CASSWGAVSTDTQYF. The DNA for the CDR3 is TGTGCCAGCAGTTGGGGAGCGGTGAGCACAGATACGCAGTATTTT.

To note about this clone: This sample includes further DNA sequences coding for the same CDR3. J is TRBJ1-1 and V is TRBV3-1 (or the pseudogene TRBV3-2); TRBD1 is a possible D gene (6 bases). V dropped 2 bases and J dropped 5 bases, with 9 bases sitting between them. From germline, CDR1 is LGHDT and CDR2 YNNKEL (reference sequence). The CDR3 spans 13 residues. CDR3 residues: CASSQLRGTEAFF. Written as DNA, the CDR3 is TGTGCCAGCAGCCAACTGAGGGGGACTGAAGCTTTCTTT.

J is TRBJ2-4 and V is TRBV9; the D is unclear. CDR1 and CDR2 (germline): SGDLS, YYNGEE. Trimming took off 0 bases at V and 8 bases at J, with 9 bases between the two ends. CDR3 length: 13 residues. The CDR3 coding sequence is TGTGCCAGCAGCGTAGGAAATGGGGACATTCAGTACTTC. As protein: CASSVGNGDIQYF.

This chain links TRBV7-8 with TRBJ2-1; 11 bases align to TRBD1. This CDR3 spans 17 amino acids. The J segment lost 5 bases and the V segment lost 2 bases, leaving 8 bases of the junction unmatched. The germline CDR1 and CDR2 sequences are SGHVS and FQNEAQ. CDR3 nucleotides: TGTGCCAGCAGCTTACTGAGGACAGGGGGCACCCACAATGAGCAGTTCTTC. This gives the protein CASSLLRTGGTHNEQFF.

The chain carries TRBV29-1 and TRBJ1-2; D gene ambiguous. The CDR3 covers 9 residues. The V gene's germline CDR1 is SQVTM and CDR2 ANQGSEA. Trimming removed 6 bases at V and 6 bases at J, with 5 bases between. Here the CDR3 reads CSVPHGYTF. CDR3 bases: TGCAGCGTACCACATGGCTACACCTTC.

The chain is built from TRBV28 and TRBJ1-6; D not certain. Germline V gene sequence: CDR1 MDHEN, CDR2 SYDVKM. The CDR3 is 15 residues long. Trimming stripped 8 bases from V and 14 bases from J, with 25 bases between. CDR3 loop: CASVDVDRTSRSLHF. CDR3 nucleotides: TGTGCCAGCGTCGATGTCGACCGTACGTCAAGGTCCCTCCACTTT.

The chain links TRBV3-1 (or the pseudogene TRBV3-2) to TRBJ2-7, with 8 bases that match TRBD1. There are 14 residues in the CDR3. Germline CDR1 LGHDT, CDR2 YNNKEL (reference sequence). Trimming cost V 1 base and J 4 bases; bases outside gene matches: 3. The CDR3 DNA sequence: TGTGCCAGCAGCCAAGTGGACAGGGTATACGAGCAGTACTTC. This sequence encodes CASSQVDRVYEQYF.